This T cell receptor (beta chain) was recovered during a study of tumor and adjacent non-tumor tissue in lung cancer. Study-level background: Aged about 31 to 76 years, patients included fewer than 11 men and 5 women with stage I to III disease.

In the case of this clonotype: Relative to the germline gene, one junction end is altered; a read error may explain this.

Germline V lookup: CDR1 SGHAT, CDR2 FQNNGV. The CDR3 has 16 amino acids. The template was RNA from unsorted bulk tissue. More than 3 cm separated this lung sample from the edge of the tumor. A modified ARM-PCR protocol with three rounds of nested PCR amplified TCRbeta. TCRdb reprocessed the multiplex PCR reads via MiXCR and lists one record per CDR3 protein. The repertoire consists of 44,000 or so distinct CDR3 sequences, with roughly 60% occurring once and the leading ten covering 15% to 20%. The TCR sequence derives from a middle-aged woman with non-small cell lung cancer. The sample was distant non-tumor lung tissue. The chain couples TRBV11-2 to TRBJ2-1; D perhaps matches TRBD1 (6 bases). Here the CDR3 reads CASRSLRTEAYNGQFF. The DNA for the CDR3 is TGTGCCAGCAGAAGCCTTCGGACAGAAGCGTACAATGGGCAGTTCTTC. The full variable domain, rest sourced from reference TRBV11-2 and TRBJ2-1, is EAGVAQSPRYKIIEKRQSVAFWCNPISGHATLYWYQQILGQGPKLLIQFQNNGVVDDSQLPKDRFSAERLKGVDSTLKIQPAKLEDSAVYLCASRSLRTEAYNGQFFGPGTRLTVL.